The 30 T cell receptor beta chains presented below share a single source sample, sequenced in a study of T cells in Graves' hyperthyroidism and ophthalmopathy. Researchers amplified the TCR beta CDR3 regions from RNA transcripts. Carried out on the TCR CDR3, a first-round RT-PCR used the HTBI primer set. MiXCR, run by TCRdb on the multiplex PCR reads, gives a single entry per CDR3 protein. This sample yields about 400,000 distinct CDR3 sequences, of which 15% to 18% are seen a single time; just under 8% belongs to the top ten. Specimen: blood. The receptors derive from a woman younger than 30 with Graves' hyperthyroidism.

This clonotype was seen a handful of times. The chain is built from TRBV30 and TRBJ1-6; the D is unclear. The germline gives CDR1 GTSNPN, CDR2 SVGIG (reference sequence). This CDR3 contains 15 residues. The V gene lost 4 bases and the J gene lost 1 base, with 11 bases spanning the gap. CDR3 DNA: TGTGCCTGGAAGGGCGGAGGGTCCTATAATTCACCCCTCCACTTT. As protein: CAWKGGGSYNSPLHF.

The sample holds many counts of this clonotype. The chain links TRBV2 to TRBJ1-2, with 11 bases aligning to TRBD1. This CDR3 is built from 13 residues. Germline CDR1 is SNHLY and CDR2 is FYNNEI. Losses at the gene ends were 8 bases for V and 4 bases for J; bases not matched to a gene: 3. The CDR3 nucleotides are TGTGCCAGCGCCGGGACAGGGGGCTATGGCTACACCTTC. It specifies CASAGTGGYGYTF.

This clonotype was observed at least ten times. The chain joins TRBV7-2 to TRBJ2-3, with 7 bases lining up with TRBD1. There are 13 residues in the CDR3. V was clipped by 1 base and J by 6 bases; unmatched bases: 1. CDR1 is SGHTA and CDR2 is FQGNSA in the germline V gene. The CDR3 nucleotides are TGTGCCAGCAGCTTAGACAGGGGTGATACGCAGTATTTT. It specifies CASSLDRGDTQYF.

This chain uses TRBV6-2 or TRBV6-3 with TRBJ1-5, with 9 bases lining up with TRBD1. The CDR3 totals 16 residues. V was pared by 2 bases and J by 11 bases, with 13 bases of the junction left unmatched. The germline V gene has CDR1 MNHEY and CDR2 SVGEGT. Here the CDR3 reads CASSYTSGQGHETQHF. DNA for the CDR3: TGTGCCAGCAGTTACACTTCCGGACAGGGGCATGAGACCCAGCATTTT.

V and J are TRBV9 and TRBJ2-7; D perhaps matches TRBD2 (6 bases). Trimming cost V 4 bases and J 5 bases, with 19 bases left between them. The germline V gene encodes CDR1 SGDLS and CDR2 YYNGEE. The length of the CDR3 is 15 residues. CDR3 coding DNA: TGTGCCAGCAGCCTAAGAAGTGGAGGGCACGACGAGCAGTACTTC. Residues: CASSLRSGGHDEQYF.

The chain carries TRBV15 and TRBJ2-7, with 11 bases that match TRBD2. J gave up 3 bases and V 5 bases, and 9 bases lay outside the gene matches. This CDR3 has 16 amino acids. The germline V gene has CDR1 LNHNV and CDR2 YYDKDF (reference sequence). The chain's CDR3 is CATSGDSGRAYYEQYF. The CDR3 DNA reads TGTGCCACCAGCGGGGATAGCGGGAGGGCCTACTACGAGCAGTACTTC.

V gene TRBV5-1 combines with J gene TRBJ2-1; 9 positions agree with TRBD2. J lost 3 bases, V lost 4 bases, and 11 bases had no gene match. Germline V CDR1 and CDR2: SGHRS, YFSETQ. CDR3 size: 17 residues. The CDR3 here is CASSGGYAGGSYNEQFF. DNA for the CDR3: TGCGCCAGCAGCGGGGGGTATGCGGGAGGGAGCTACAATGAGCAGTTCTTC.

This clonotype came up many times. This sequence joins TRBV7-9 and TRBJ2-5; D is undetermined. V was clipped by 2 bases and J by 6 bases, with 13 bases between them. The CDR3 is 14 residues long. CDR1 and CDR2 (germline): SEHNR, FQNEAQ (reference sequence). CDR3 region: CASSLSDLRQTQYF. CDR3 coding DNA: TGTGCCAGCAGCTTAAGTGACCTACGCCAGACCCAGTACTTC.

The table lists this clonotype with many counts. The V gene is TRBV30, the J gene TRBJ2-5; D perhaps matches TRBD1 (6 bases). Germline lookup yields CDR1 GTSNPN and CDR2 SVGIG (reference sequence). There are 18 residues in the CDR3. V was pared by 2 bases and J by 9 bases, with 31 bases between. Here the CDR3 reads CAWSKTVSPGHRVGPQYF. In DNA, the CDR3 is TGTGCCTGGAGTAAAACGGTTTCGCCGGGACACCGAGTCGGGCCCCAGTACTTC.

This clonotype was observed at least ten times. The chain joins TRBV6-5 to TRBJ1-2; D gene uncertain. V lost 0 bases, J lost 4 bases, and 9 bases lay in between. Looked up from germline, CDR1 is MNHEY and CDR2 is SVGAGI. This CDR3 is built from 14 residues. The CDR3 DNA follows: TGTGCCAGCAGTTACTCGAGGTTCCCCTATGGCTACACCTTC. Protein product: CASSYSRFPYGYTF.

This clonotype was counted many times. The chain uses TRBV29-1 and TRBJ1-2; D remains unclear. Between the trimmed V and J ends, which lost 7 bases and 4 bases, there was a span of 13 bases. The CDR3 length is 12 residues. Germline V lookup: CDR1 SQVTM, CDR2 ANQGSEA. CDR3 nucleotide sequence: TGCAGCGCCCTCAAACCGAGCTATGGCTACACCTTC. The encoded protein is CSALKPSYGYTF.

This clonotype was seen at least ten times. V usage is TRBV24-1 and J usage is TRBJ1-1, with D hard to call. The CDR3 length is 13 residues. Trimming removed 0 bases from V and 12 bases from J, with 13 bases in between. Germline values: CDR1 KGHDR, CDR2 SFDVKD. The CDR3 spells CATSDLQVGGTFF. DNA of the CDR3: TGTGCCACCAGTGATTTGCAGGTGGGAGGAACTTTCTTT.

The chain links TRBV24-1 to TRBJ2-2; the D is unclear. The CDR3 has 12 residues. The germline V gene encodes CDR1 KGHDR and CDR2 SFDVKD. V shed 4 bases and J shed 6 bases, with 5 bases lying between them. Here the CDR3 reads CATSDYPGELFF. The DNA of the CDR3 is TGTGCCACCAGTGACTATCCCGGGGAGCTGTTTTTT.

Written as DNA, the CDR3 is TGTGCCAGCAGTGATTCTCCCGGGACAGGGAGCGAGCAGTACTTC. This translates into CASSDSPGTGSEQYF. This chain uses TRBV6-1 with TRBJ2-7; 9 bases are a match to TRBD1. The CDR3 has 15 residues. The J segment lost 6 bases and the V segment lost 3 bases, leaving 9 bases of the junction unmatched. Germline V gene data show CDR1 as MNHNS and CDR2 as SASEGT.

This clonotype appeared many times. The chain uses TRBV12-3 or TRBV12-4 and TRBJ1-2, with D possibly matching TRBD1 (5 bases). The V end lost 6 bases, the J end lost 0 bases, and 14 bases lay between the germline ends. The CDR3 is made up of 15 amino acids. CDR3 in amino acids: CASSRRQRSNYGYTF. The CDR3 bases are TGTGCCAGCAGCCGTCGACAGCGATCTAACTATGGCTACACCTTC.

The V gene is TRBV11-2, the J gene TRBJ2-1, with 9 bases fitting TRBD2. The CDR3 sequence is 14 residues long. The germline V gene encodes CDR1 SGHAT and CDR2 FQNNGV. V was clipped by 6 bases and J by 6 bases; unmatched bases: 6. The CDR3 sequence is CASRGGGAGNEQFF. The CDR3 region has the DNA TGTGCCAGCAGGGGCGGGGGGGCCGGCAATGAGCAGTTCTTC.

This clonotype was seen many times. The chain links TRBV12-3 or TRBV12-4 to TRBJ2-3; TRBD2 might be the D (6 bases). Trimming stripped 5 bases from V and 4 bases from J, with 16 bases between. This CDR3 has 15 residues. CDR3 in amino acids: CASSPSQGGADTQYF. As DNA, the CDR3 is TGTGCCAGCAGTCCCTCTCAGGGAGGCGCAGATACGCAGTATTTT.

The table lists this clonotype with many counts. The chain recombines TRBV7-2 with TRBJ2-7, with D maybe TRBD2 (7 bases). The germline V gene has CDR1 SGHTA and CDR2 FQGNSA. The CDR3 contains 16 residues. Trimming shortened V by 0 bases and J by 3 bases, and 15 bases separated the two germline ends. CDR3: CASSLAGAQRGYEQYF. CDR3 DNA sequence: TGTGCCAGCAGCTTAGCGGGGGCCCAGCGGGGCTACGAGCAGTACTTC.

This clonotype was recorded at least ten times. The chain links TRBV6-1 to TRBJ2-5; 7 bases line up with TRBD2. This CDR3 comprises 14 residues. The J segment lost 1 base and the V segment lost 7 bases, leaving 6 bases of the junction unmatched. Germline CDR1 MNHNS, CDR2 SASEGT. The CDR3 here is CASTRGGVQETQYF. In nucleotides, the CDR3 is TGTGCCAGCACTCGGGGAGGGGTCCAAGAGACCCAGTACTTC.

Many counts were recorded for this clonotype. The rearrangement uses TRBV12-5 and TRBJ2-3; 10 nucleotides align to TRBD2. Germline V lookup: CDR1 LGHNT, CDR2 FRNRAP. The CDR3 is 19 residues long. V shed 0 bases, J shed 4 bases, and the junction held 13 bases outside the gene matches. The CDR3 loop reads CASGLVKSGRAERADTQYF. CDR3 bases: TGTGCTAGTGGTTTGGTCAAGAGCGGGAGGGCCGAGAGGGCAGATACGCAGTATTTT.

In the case of this clonotype: A much larger clone lies one base from this, so it may be a read error. V is TRBV18 and J is TRBJ1-4; D not certain. Germline values: CDR1 KGHSH, CDR2 LQKENI. CDR3 length equals 12 residues. The V end was cut by 8 bases, the J end by 6 bases, with 10 bases between. Here the CDR3 DNA reads TGTGCCAGCAACCCAGGAGATGAAAAACTGTTTTTT. This gives the protein CASNPGDEKLFF.

On this clonotype itself: A read error may be the cause here, since a much bigger clone is one base away. The rearrangement joins TRBV6-1 to TRBJ2-2; the match to TRBD2 covers 13 bases. This CDR3 spans 18 amino acids. CDR1 MNHNS and CDR2 SASEGT come from the germline V gene. The CDR3 here is CASNPQPGLAGAGGGLFF. CDR3 sequence (DNA): TGTGCCAGCAACCCACAGCCTGGACTAGCGGGAGCTGGCGGGGGGCTGTTTTTT.

This clonotype was seen many times. This chain connects TRBV12-5 to TRBJ2-7; D is perhaps TRBD1 (5 bases). This CDR3 comprises 15 residues. V lost 6 bases to trimming and J lost 0 bases, with 15 bases between them. The germline CDR1 and CDR2 sequences are LGHNT and FRNRAP. The CDR3 loop is CASGPLDRNSYEQYF. Here the CDR3 DNA reads TGTGCTAGTGGCCCACTTGACAGAAACTCCTACGAGCAGTACTTC.

This clonotype has at least ten counts. The chain has TRBV6-2 or TRBV6-3 and TRBJ2-2; maybe TRBD1 (6 bases). The CDR3 loop spans 15 amino acids. CDR1 MNHEY and CDR2 SVGEGT come from the germline V gene. V was trimmed by 2 bases and J by 5 bases, leaving 12 bases between them. The CDR3: CASSYTQQGTGELFF. The DNA of the CDR3 is TGTGCCAGCAGTTACACGCAACAGGGTACCGGGGAGCTGTTTTTT.

This clonotype was seen repeatedly, ten times or more. CDR3 in amino acids: CASSLTSRTQYF. CDR3 bases: TGTGCCAGCAGCCTTACTAGCCGAACCCAGTACTTC. The rearrangement joins TRBV12-3 or TRBV12-4 to TRBJ2-5, with D perhaps TRBD2 (6 bases). The CDR3 runs 12 residues. The V end was cut by 6 bases, the J end by 8 bases, with 13 bases between.

Notes on this clonotype: A clone one base away is much larger, so this may be a read error. V and J are TRBV7-3 and TRBJ2-3, with D maybe TRBD2 (5 bases). The CDR3 runs to 16 residues. V lost 2 bases, J lost 1 base, and 13 bases lay in between. CDR1 and CDR2 (germline): SGHTA, FQGTGA. The CDR3 nucleotides are TGTGCCAGCAGCTTATCTCCGACTACCGGCACAGATACGCAGTATTTT. Its protein is CASSLSPTTGTDTQYF.

The DNA of the CDR3 is TGTGCCAGTACGGTGACAGGGAAGGAAGATACGCAGTATTTT. It yields the protein CASTVTGKEDTQYF. The rearrangement links TRBV19 to TRBJ2-3; 7 nucleotides match TRBD1. Germline V gene lookup returns CDR1 LNHDA and CDR2 SQIVND (reference sequence). Trimming took 7 bases from V and 5 from J; bases not matched to a gene: 9. The CDR3 consists of 14 residues.

This clonotype was seen many times. This rearrangement joins TRBV5-1 to TRBJ2-1, with D perhaps TRBD2 (6 bases). V lost 7 bases and J 4 bases, leaving 12 bases between the germline ends. This CDR3 region has 13 residues. Germline-derived CDR1 and CDR2 are SGHRS and YFSETQ. The DNA for the CDR3 is TGCGCCAGCTCCTCGGGGGTATACAATGAGCAGTTCTTC. Protein: CASSSGVYNEQFF.

This clonotype was observed at least ten times. This chain uses TRBV5-1 with TRBJ2-2; D may be TRBD2 (5 bases). Germline loops: CDR1 SGHRS, CDR2 YFSETQ. V lost 0 bases, J lost 0 bases, and 9 bases lay in between. The CDR3 has 16 residues. CDR3 sequence reads: CASSLAGVANTGELFF. The CDR3 bases are TGCGCCAGCAGCTTGGCCGGGGTGGCGAACACCGGGGAGCTGTTTTTT.

There are many counts of this clonotype. The chain couples TRBV29-1 to TRBJ1-2; D remains ambiguous. This CDR3 contains 15 residues. V was clipped by 0 bases and J by 8 bases, with 19 bases between them. Germline V gene sequence: CDR1 SQVTM, CDR2 ANQGSEA. CDR3 sequence (DNA): TGCAGCGTTGAAGATCGAAGGCCGTCCGGAGGGGGCTACACCTTC. Translated, it gives CSVEDRRPSGGGYTF.